Shown below are 5 T cell receptor beta chains from a single sample sequenced in a study of monozygotic twins with inflammatory bowel disease. TCRdb reprocessed the 5' RACE reads, with one entry per CDR3 protein and no DNA. The clone table shows approximately 400,000 distinct CDR3 sequences, with the ten largest holding 2.4%. The specimen sequenced was blood. These receptor sequences come from a human donor with ulcerative colitis or Crohn's disease, or a healthy co-twin of an affected twin (not recorded which).

This sequence joins TRBV2 and TRBJ2-7. The CDR3 is 13 residues long. CDR1 and CDR2 (germline): SNHLY, FYNNEI. The CDR3 loop is CASSDIGSYEQYF.

This chain joins TRBV7-9 and TRBJ1-5; as DNA is missing, the TRBD1 call by TCRdb cannot be tested. This CDR3 comprises 16 residues. Looked up from germline, CDR1 is SEHNR and CDR2 is FQNEAQ (reference sequence). Here the CDR3 reads CASSARDRGPNQPQHF.

The chain links TRBV5-1 to TRBJ2-7; TCRdb's D call, TRBD1, is unchecked because there is no DNA. There are 14 residues in the CDR3. The germline V gene encodes CDR1 SGHRS and CDR2 YFSETQ. The CDR3 region is CASRSGNGPYEQYF.

The chain employs TRBV5-6 and TRBJ2-2; absent DNA, TCRdb's TRBD2 call cannot be checked. CDR1 is SGHDT, CDR2 YYEEEE, per germline. The CDR3 spans 17 residues. The CDR3 here is CASSHPLAGMNTGELFF.

The chain has TRBV4-2 and TRBJ1-5; the TRBD1 assignment by TCRdb is unverifiable without DNA. Germline CDR1 is LGHNA and CDR2 is YNFKEQ. This CDR3 region has 15 residues. The CDR3: CASSQEMGGRQPQHF.